The 32 T cell receptor beta chains given below trace back to one sample, sequenced in a study of shared clonotypes between healthy human individuals. Method: immunoSEQ multiplex PCR; TCRdb's copy keeps in-frame clones and lacks some. The table lists around 1 million clones, around three quarters of them singletons. Sequencing was performed on memory CD4+ T cells sorted from blood. Documented subset: CD45RA-negative fraction. The receptors come from a man aged 18 to 30 in good health.

The chain recombines TRBV19 with TRBJ1-5; D unclear. CDR3 length: 15 residues. V shed 7 bases and J shed 0 bases, with 13 bases lying between them. Germline V CDR1 and CDR2: LNHDA, SQIVND (reference sequence). The CDR3 loop reads CASTWRFNSNQPQHF. DNA of the CDR3: TGTGCCAGTACCTGGAGGTTCAATAGCAATCAGCCCCAGCATTTT.

There are many counts of this clone. The chain joins TRBV2 to TRBJ1-2, with TRBD1 matching over 9 bases. Germline trimming cut 4 bases from V and 6 bases from J; bases unmatched to any gene: 15. This CDR3 is built from 17 residues. Germline assignment: CDR1 SNHLY and CDR2 FYNNEI. CDR3 sequence (DNA): TGTGCCAGCAGTGGCCGAGAAGCCCGGACAGGGGAGGATGGCTACACCTTC. Translation gives CASSGREARTGEDGYTF.

This clone was seen only a few times. The same CDR3 is also encoded by other DNA sequences in this sample. The rearrangement links TRBV18 to TRBJ1-1, with unresolved D. CDR1 is KGHSH and CDR2 is LQKENI in the germline V gene. Between the trimmed V and J ends, which lost 2 bases and 0 bases, there was a span of 4 bases. This CDR3 has 13 amino acids. The CDR3 DNA sequence: TGTGCCAGCTCACCAAACCTGAACACTGAAGCTTTCTTT. Protein product: CASSPNLNTEAFF.

The chain links TRBV6-6 to TRBJ1-6, with no clear D. The CDR3 loop spans 13 amino acids. Germline CDR1 MNHNY, CDR2 SVGAGI (reference sequence). Trimming pared 4 bases from V and 8 bases from J, leaving 9 bases between. In DNA, the CDR3 is TGTGCCAGCAGTTCCAATGTTGATTCACCCCTCCACTTT. It is translated as CASSSNVDSPLHF.

CDR3 residues: CASSPQGAGWEETQYF. DNA of the CDR3: TGTGCCAGCAGCCCTCAAGGGGCAGGGTGGGAAGAGACCCAGTACTTC. This chain links TRBV11-2 with TRBJ2-5; TRBD1 is a possible D gene (5 bases). The germline CDR1 and CDR2 sequences are SGHAT and FQNNGV. The CDR3 is made up of 16 amino acids. Trimming stripped 5 bases from V and 3 bases from J, with 19 bases between.

The V gene is TRBV2, the J gene TRBJ2-6, with D possibly TRBD1 on 6 matching bases. Trimming removed 7 bases at V and 2 bases at J, with 12 bases between. This CDR3 is 15 amino acids long. Per the germline V gene, CDR1 is SNHLY and CDR2 is FYNNEI. In DNA, the CDR3 is TGTGCCAGCAAAACAGGGAGAACTGGGGCCAACGTCCTGACTTTC. Amino acids: CASKTGRTGANVLTF.

This clone came up once. The gene calls are TRBV7-3 and TRBJ2-7, with D tentatively TRBD1 (7 bases). The ends were cut back, 2 bases at V and 10 bases at J, with 15 bases in the middle. Germline lookup yields CDR1 SGHTA and CDR2 FQGTGA. This CDR3 contains 13 residues. The CDR3: CASSLAQGEAQYF. CDR3 nucleotide sequence: TGTGCCAGCAGCTTAGCTCAGGGGGAGGCCCAGTACTTC.

This chain joins TRBV6-6 and TRBJ2-3, with 7 positions matching TRBD1. The CDR3 runs 12 residues. In germline, CDR1 is MNHNY, CDR2 SVGAGI (reference sequence). J lost 6 bases, V lost 8 bases, and 5 bases had no gene match. CDR3 region: CASGLRGDTQYF. DNA for the CDR3: TGTGCCAGCGGTCTCAGGGGGGATACGCAGTATTTT.

This sequence joins TRBV5-1 and TRBJ2-7, with 9 positions matching TRBD2. Trimming removed 4 bases from V and 3 bases from J; junction bases left unmatched: 8. From germline, CDR1 is SGHRS and CDR2 YFSETQ. The CDR3 totals 15 residues. CDR3 DNA sequence: TGCGCCAGCAGCCATTCTAGACTAGCGGACTACGAGCAGTACTTC. It translates to CASSHSRLADYEQYF.

This clone showed up just a few times. The CDR3 reads CASSLVPTAVTEAFF. In nucleotides, the CDR3 is TGTGCCAGCAGCTTAGTCCCAACAGCCGTCACTGAAGCTTTCTTT. The V gene is TRBV7-2, the J gene TRBJ1-1; D is unclear. CDR1 is SGHTA and CDR2 is FQGNSA in the germline V gene. CDR3 size: 15 residues. Trimming stripped 1 base from V and 4 bases from J, with 13 bases between.

The V call is TRBV11-2, the J call TRBJ2-5; no definite D call. Germline V gene sequence: CDR1 SGHAT, CDR2 FQNNGV. This CDR3 region has 13 residues. Deletions cut 5 bases from V and 0 bases from J, with 7 bases between. CDR3 in amino acids: CASSATHQETQYF. Here the CDR3 DNA reads TGTGCCAGCAGCGCAACCCACCAAGAGACCCAGTACTTC.

The rearrangement uses TRBV7-2 and TRBJ2-4; 7 positions match TRBD1. Germline V gene sequence: CDR1 SGHTA, CDR2 FQGNSA. This CDR3 has 13 residues. The trim removed 4 bases at V and 12 bases at J, leaving 9 bases unmatched. The CDR3 loop reads CASSSPTGAGQYF. Written as DNA, the CDR3 is TGTGCCAGCAGCTCACCAACAGGGGCGGGTCAGTACTTC.

CDR3 sequence reads: CASTRPSGSSYNEQFF. The CDR3 DNA reads as TGTGCCAGCACCAGACCAAGCGGGAGCTCCTACAATGAGCAGTTCTTC. The V call is TRBV21-1, the J call TRBJ2-1; TRBD2, as called in the table, went unchecked against the DNA. TRBV21-1 is given as a pseudogene. There are 16 residues in the CDR3.

V usage is TRBV5-4 and J usage is TRBJ2-7; a possible D gene is TRBD2 (6 bases). V dropped 4 bases and J dropped 6 bases, with 17 bases sitting between them. The CDR3 is 14 amino acids. Germline CDR1 reads SGHNT; CDR2 reads YYREEE (reference sequence). The DNA for the CDR3 is TGTGCCAGCAGCCGCGGGACTTTCAGGCCCGAGCAGTACTTC. Translating it yields CASSRGTFRPEQYF.

Of note for this clone: The junction departs from germline at one end; a sequencing error may be responsible. The V gene is TRBV7-2, the J gene TRBJ2-1; 11 bases are a match to TRBD2. The CDR3 runs to 15 residues. Germline CDR1 is SGHTA and CDR2 is FQGNSA. CDR3 amino acids: CASSLAGGTYNEQFF. CDR3 bases: TGTGCCAGCAGCCTAGCGGGAGGTACCTACAATGAGCAGTTCTTC.

V gene TRBV4-1 combines with J gene TRBJ2-5; D gene unclear. CDR1 MGHRA and CDR2 YSYEKL come from the germline V gene. This CDR3 has 17 residues. The ends were cut back, 1 base at V and 4 bases at J, with 19 bases in the middle. In DNA, the CDR3 is TGCGCCAGCAGCCAAGGTCGTGGCGGATCGCCGATAGAGACCCAGTACTTC. This gives the protein CASSQGRGGSPIETQYF.

There are a few counts of this clone. The J gene is TRBJ1-4, the V gene TRBV14; D gene ambiguous. Trimming removed 5 bases at V and 7 bases at J, with 14 bases between. The CDR3 has 14 amino acids. Germline values: CDR1 SGHDN, CDR2 FVKESK. DNA for the CDR3: TGTGCCAGCAGCTCCTATAATAACGGTGAAAAACTGTTTTTT. Translating gives CASSSYNNGEKLFF.

This rearrangement joins TRBV6-6 to TRBJ1-2; D possibly corresponds to TRBD1 (6 bases). The CDR3 totals 14 residues. Trimming cost V 5 bases and J 7 bases, with 17 bases left between them. Germline values: CDR1 MNHNY, CDR2 SVGAGI (reference sequence). The DNA of the CDR3 is TGTGCCAGCAGTCTGAGGGGGGGCGAGGGTGGCTACACCTTC. Its translation: CASSLRGGEGGYTF.

The chain recombines TRBV6-6 with TRBJ2-5, with D possibly being TRBD1 (6 bases). The ends were cut back, 5 bases at V and 4 bases at J, with 14 bases in the middle. The CDR3 has 14 amino acids. Germline assignment: CDR1 MNHNY and CDR2 SVGAGI (reference sequence). DNA for the CDR3: TGTGCCAGCAGTGACGGGACATCCATAGAGACCCAGTACTTC. As protein: CASSDGTSIETQYF.

The V gene is TRBV13, the J gene TRBJ2-7, with 10 bases fitting TRBD1. Germline V gene sequence: CDR1 PRHDT, CDR2 FYEKMQ (reference sequence). The CDR3 loop spans 15 amino acids. V lost 5 bases and J lost 0; bases outside the gene matches: 4. CDR3 residues: CASSPRDRGSYEQYF. DNA for the CDR3: TGTGCCAGCAGCCCCCGGGACAGGGGCTCCTACGAGCAGTACTTC.

This rearrangement joins TRBV7-2 to TRBJ2-7; tentatively, D is TRBD2 (6 bases). CDR3 length: 14 amino acids. V lost 6 bases to trimming and J lost 0 bases, with 12 bases between them. CDR1 is SGHTA and CDR2 is FQGNSA in the germline V gene. DNA of the CDR3: TGTGCCAGCAGTCTGTCTAGCGCCTCCTACGAGCAGTACTTC. This encodes CASSLSSASYEQYF.

The gene calls are TRBV19 and TRBJ1-5, with 7 positions matching TRBD1. The trim removed 6 bases at V and 0 bases at J, leaving 5 bases unmatched. Germline CDR1 and CDR2: LNHDA and SQIVND (reference sequence). The CDR3 totals 15 residues. Here the CDR3 reads CASRGQDYSNQPQHF. Here the CDR3 DNA reads TGTGCCAGTAGAGGACAGGATTATAGCAATCAGCCCCAGCATTTT.

The chain has TRBV7-2 and TRBJ1-2; no definite D call. Germline CDR1 reads SGHTA; CDR2 reads FQGNSA. This CDR3 contains 13 residues. Trimming removed 6 bases from V and 3 bases from J, with 11 bases in between. The CDR3 protein is CASSPRRYYGYTF. The CDR3, as DNA: TGTGCCAGCAGTCCCAGACGTTACTATGGCTACACCTTC. Supplemented by reference TRBV7-2 and TRBJ1-2, the full variable domain reads GAGVSQSPSNKVTEKGKDVELRCDPISGHTALYWYRQSLGQGLEFLIYFQGNSAPDKSGLPSDRFSAERTGGSVSTLTIQRTQQEDSAVYLCASSPRRYYGYTFGSGTRLTVV.

The rearrangement joins TRBV18 to TRBJ2-5, with a tentative D call TRBD2 (5 bases). V was shortened by 4 bases and J by 2 bases, with 8 bases between the two germline ends. CDR3 length: 13 amino acids. Looked up from germline, CDR1 is KGHSH and CDR2 is LQKENI. CDR3 coding DNA: TGTGCCAGCTCACTTCGGAGGCAAGAGACCCAGTACTTC. It yields the protein CASSLRRQETQYF.

The V and J genes are TRBV5-1 and TRBJ2-3; TRBD2 is a possible D gene (5 bases). Germline V gene sequence: CDR1 SGHRS, CDR2 YFSETQ. V was clipped by 1 base and J by 2 bases, with 11 bases between them. The CDR3 length is 15 residues. DNA for the CDR3: TGCGCCAGCAGCTTGACTAGACCTTACACAGATACGCAGTATTTT. Amino acids: CASSLTRPYTDTQYF.

V usage is TRBV6-1 and J usage is TRBJ2-7; D tentatively fits TRBD1 or TRBD2 (5 bases each). The CDR3 has 14 amino acids. Trimming took 9 bases from V and 2 from J, leaving 17 bases between them. In germline, CDR1 is MNHNS, CDR2 SASEGT. The CDR3 reads CASSPRDGPYEQYF. In DNA, the CDR3 is TGTGCCAGTTCTCCCCGGGACGGGCCCTACGAGCAGTACTTC.

V and J are TRBV27 and TRBJ2-7; 8 bases agree with TRBD1. The CDR3 contains 13 residues. Germline values: CDR1 MNHEY, CDR2 SMNVEV (reference sequence). The J segment lost 3 bases and the V segment lost 6 bases, leaving 4 bases of the junction unmatched. The CDR3 sequence is CASRLTGGYEQYF. CDR3 DNA sequence: TGTGCCAGCAGACTTACAGGGGGCTACGAGCAGTACTTC.

The chain has TRBV5-1 and TRBJ2-1, with D possibly matching TRBD2 (5 bases). CDR3 size: 12 residues. Germline lookup yields CDR1 SGHRS and CDR2 YFSETQ. V lost 5 bases and J 9 bases, leaving 12 bases between the germline ends. This CDR3 reads CASSGRLLEQFF. Here the CDR3 DNA reads TGCGCCAGCAGTGGACGACTACTTGAGCAGTTCTTC.

V usage is TRBV5-1 and J usage is TRBJ2-2; TRBD1 might be the D (5 bases). Germline loops: CDR1 SGHRS, CDR2 YFSETQ. Trimming removed 1 base from V and 4 bases from J, with 11 bases in between. CDR3 size: 15 residues. The CDR3 DNA follows: TGCGCCAGCAGCTTGACCCAGGGAAGCACCGGGGAGCTGTTTTTT. Translation: CASSLTQGSTGELFF.

V gene TRBV10-2 combines with J gene TRBJ2-1; TRBD2 is a possible D gene (6 bases). V lost 3 bases and J 0 bases, leaving 12 bases between the germline ends. The CDR3 has 16 residues. The germline V gene has CDR1 WSHSY and CDR2 SAAADI. CDR3 sequence reads: CASSESGRGSYNEQFF. DNA of the CDR3: TGCGCCAGCAGTGAATCAGGGCGGGGCTCCTACAATGAGCAGTTCTTC.

The V gene is TRBV5-1, the J gene TRBJ1-1; TRBD1 aligns across 9 bases. After removal of 3 bases from V and 1 base from J, the junction contained 1 base not matched to a gene. This CDR3 has 14 amino acids. CDR1 and CDR2 from the germline V gene are SGHRS and YFSETQ. CDR3 nucleotides: TGCGCCAGCAGCTGGACAGGGGAGAACACTGAAGCTTTCTTT. Translated, it gives CASSWTGENTEAFF.

The chain is built from TRBV10-3 and TRBJ1-1; 9 bases agree with TRBD1. CDR3 length: 13 residues. V gave up 5 bases and J gave up 6 bases; unmatched junction bases: 4. Germline lookup yields CDR1 ENHRY and CDR2 SYGVKD. The CDR3 nucleotides read TGTGCCATCAGTTCCGGGACAGGGTCTGAAGCTTTCTTT. Residues: CAISSGTGSEAFF.